This section outlines one T cell receptor beta chain sequence together with its context. CDR1 and CDR2 from the germline V gene are LNHNV and YYDKDF (reference sequence). With 9 bases removed from V and 4 bases from J, the gap between germline ends came to 19 bases. This CDR3 is 16 amino acids long. This sample is part of a study of blood T cell repertoires in COVID-19. On the study more broadly: Both acute and convalescent COVID-19 samples were obtained from the United States, Italy and Spain. PBMCs, B-cell-depleted T cells, or T cells were the source of the cDNA or gDNA that made up the material.

Seattle patient enrollment occurred during active infection, with longitudinal follow-up thereafter. Original analysis: Amplification of reference gene primers was used by the study to estimate nucleated cell counts. Profiling relied on immunoSEQ multiplex PCR, and the TCRdb table lists in-frame clones only, not all of them. That table supplies the V and J calls and clone size; D and trimming were determined from the DNA. This sample has roughly 180,000 clones, with approximately 85% found just once. This TCR came from a woman aged 45-65 years with COVID-19, enrolled during active disease. The rearrangement links TRBV15 to TRBJ2-6; D is possibly TRBD1 (7 bases). Sequenced: peripheral blood. The DNA of the CDR3 is TGTGCCACTGCAGGGGGGAATCCGAGAGGGGCCAACGTCCTGACTTTC. Encoded protein: CATAGGNPRGANVLTF. The full variable domain, with the rest looked up from reference TRBV15 and TRBJ2-6, is DAMVIQNPRYQVTQFGKPVTLSCSQTLNHNVMYWYQQKSSQAPKLLFHYYDKDFNNEADTPDNFQSRRPNTSFCFLDIRSPGLGDTAMYLCATAGGNPRGANVLTFGAGSRLTVL.